The entry that follows covers one T cell receptor (beta chain) sequence. The antigen remains unidentified. This sample was taken from a study of cytomegalovirus exposure and HLA in healthy donors. Study-wide results and caveats: The study carried out a later analysis of TCR beta sequences. It associated 15,000 to 20,000 of them with specific HLA alleles at a false discovery rate of 0.05.

Both 60 Vbeta primers and 13 Jbeta primers went into the PCR. Clones were sequenced by immunoSEQ multiplex PCR, and TCRdb holds only the in-frame ones, with some missing. The sample includes approximately 300,000 clones, 84% of them seen just once. The CDR3 has 17 amino acids. V lost 0 bases and J lost 5; bases outside the gene matches: 11. Germline loops: CDR1 SGHTS, CDR2 YDEGEE. The sequence came from a woman in her 40s in good health and CMV-seropositive. The sequenced material came from PBMCs. V and J are TRBV5-8 and TRBJ2-1, with 7 bases aligning to TRBD1. The CDR3, as DNA: TGTGCCAGCAGCTTGGTCCTCGGGGCAGGGGGTCACAATGAGCAGTTCTTC. Amino acids: CASSLVLGAGGHNEQFF.